This entry lists 12 T cell receptor beta chains sequenced from one sample in a study of primary melanoma T cells and metastatic recurrence. The protocol was immunoSEQ multiplex PCR, while the TCRdb copy is restricted to in-frame clones and leaves out a portion. The data contain around 740 clones, about four fifths of them singletons. Sequencing was done on a sample of melanoma tumor tissue. All receptors derive from a human donor with melanoma.

The V gene is TRBV19, the J gene TRBJ2-7; the D call may be TRBD1 or TRBD2 (5 bases each). V was trimmed by 6 bases and J by 0 bases, leaving 9 bases between them. CDR1 LNHDA and CDR2 SQIVND come from the germline V gene (reference sequence). The CDR3 contains 13 residues. The CDR3 DNA reads as TGTGCCAGTAGCCCGGGACCCTCCTACGAGCAGTACTTC. This gives the protein CASSPGPSYEQYF.

V gene TRBV7-4 combines with J gene TRBJ2-7; D could derive from TRBD1 or TRBD2 (5 bases each). The CDR3 is 13 residues long. V shed 5 bases and J shed 4 bases, with 12 bases lying between them. In germline, CDR1 is SGHVT, CDR2 SQSDAQ. The CDR3 nucleotides read TGTGCCAGCAGCCCGTCGGGACCATACGAGCAGTACTTC. It codes for CASSPSGPYEQYF.

CDR3 coding DNA: TGTGCCAGCAGTGATGGGACGCCTGAAGCTTTCTTT. Translating it yields CASSDGTPEAFF. The rearrangement links TRBV6-7 to TRBJ1-1, with a weak D call TRBD1 (5 bases). TRBV6-7 is classed as an ORF, of uncertain function. V was trimmed by 5 bases and J by 6 bases, leaving 10 bases between them. This CDR3 is built from 12 residues.

J is TRBJ2-5 and V is TRBV11-3; 7 nucleotides line up with TRBD2. Per the germline V gene, CDR1 is SGHNT and CDR2 is YENEEA. This CDR3 has 14 residues. V lost 5 bases, J lost 7 bases, and 10 bases stayed unmatched. The CDR3 region has the DNA TGTGCCAGCAGCCCCCTAGCGGCCCAGGGGACCCAGTACTTC. Amino acid sequence: CASSPLAAQGTQYF.

Concerning this clone: A base in the sequence is ambiguous or unread; the matching residue is shown as X. The chain uses TRBV6-8 and TRBJ1-1, with 7 positions matching TRBD1. This CDR3 contains 13 residues. Germline values: CDR1 MNHGY, CDR2 SAAAGT. J lost 1 base, V lost 8 bases, and 4 bases had no gene match. The CDR3 protein is CASXTGWNTEAFF. The CDR3 nucleotides are TGTGCCAGCGRGACAGGGTGGAACACTGAAGCTTTCTTT.

The V gene is TRBV11-3, the J gene TRBJ2-1; 10 nucleotides align to TRBD2. Per the germline V gene, CDR1 is SGHNT and CDR2 is YENEEA. The CDR3 is 16 residues long. The junction had 9 bases not matched to a gene; V was cut back by 4 bases and J by 6 bases. CDR3 sequence: CASSSLAGERGNEQFF. CDR3 sequence (DNA): TGTGCCAGCAGCTCCCTAGCGGGAGAAAGGGGCAATGAGCAGTTCTTC.

By sample fraction, this clone is hyperexpanded. The chain employs TRBV6-8 and TRBJ2-1; TRBD2 matches 7 bases. The CDR3 totals 15 residues. Germline CDR1 is MNHGY and CDR2 is SAAAGT. Trimming took 5 bases from V and 5 from J; bases not matched to a gene: 9. CDR3 loop: CASSRAGDLDNEQFF. CDR3 nucleotide sequence: TGTGCCAGCAGTCGGGCGGGAGATCTTGACAATGAGCAGTTCTTC.

On this clone itself: The junction shows a germline mismatch at one end, possibly a read error. This chain uses TRBV5-1 with TRBJ2-1, with 9 nucleotides matching TRBD1. Per the germline V gene, CDR1 is SGHRS and CDR2 is YFSETQ. The CDR3 is 15 amino acids. The chain's CDR3 is CTSSPTGGRNNEQFF. The CDR3 nucleotides are TGCACCAGCAGCCCGACAGGGGGTAGAAACAATGAGCAGTTCTTC.

V is TRBV11-3 and J is TRBJ2-5, with 12 bases that match TRBD2. The CDR3 consists of 17 residues. The V gene's germline CDR1 is SGHNT and CDR2 YENEEA. V gave up 5 bases and J gave up 5 bases; unmatched junction bases: 12. The CDR3: CASSPQTSGGLLETQYF. The CDR3 region has the DNA TGTGCCAGCAGCCCTCAGACTAGCGGGGGCCTTTTGGAGACCCAGTACTTC. The variable domain in full, completed from reference TRBV11-3 and TRBJ2-5, reads EAGVVQSPRYKIIEKKQPVAFWCNPISGHNTLYWYLQNLGQGPELLIRYENEEAVDDSQLPKDRFSAERLKGVDSTLKIQPAELGDSAVYLCASSPQTSGGLLETQYFGPGTRLLVL.

This chain connects TRBV7-1 to TRBJ2-3, with D possibly being TRBD1 or TRBD2 (5 bases each). TRBV7-1 is designated an ORF whose function remains uncertain. V was pared by 4 bases and J by 6 bases, with 11 bases between. This CDR3 has 13 residues. CDR3 DNA: TGTGCCAGCAGCTTAGTAGAGGGGGATACGCAGTATTTT. This translates into CASSLVEGDTQYF.

This chain connects TRBV29-1 to TRBJ2-5, with 7 bases aligning to TRBD1. The ends lost 3 bases at V and 2 bases at J; junction bases unmatched: 3. Germline values: CDR1 SQVTM, CDR2 ANQGSEA. The CDR3 totals 13 residues. The CDR3 sequence is CSVDGRGQETQYF. The CDR3 DNA reads as TGCAGCGTTGATGGCAGGGGGCAAGAGACCCAGTACTTC. Complete variable domain (other parts from reference TRBV29-1 and TRBJ2-5): SAVISQKPSRDICQRGTSLTIQCQVDSQVTMMFWYRQQPGQSLTLIATANQGSEATYESGFVIDKFPISRPNLTFSTLTVSNMSPEDSSIYLCSVDGRGQETQYFGPGTRLLVL.

This clone was detected only once. The chain carries TRBV11-3 and TRBJ1-6, with D maybe TRBD1 (5 bases). Germline V gene lookup returns CDR1 SGHNT and CDR2 YENEEA. V dropped 5 bases and J dropped 2 bases, with 13 bases sitting between them. This CDR3 has 16 residues. CDR3 sequence: CASSLGGGTYNSPLHF. The CDR3 nucleotides read TGTGCCAGCAGCCTGGGGGGGGGAACCTATAATTCACCCCTCCACTTT.